This T cell receptor (beta chain) was obtained from a study of T cell repertoires in cytomegalovirus infection (dated by TCRdb to between 2018 and 2021). Study-wide context: Alongside well-studied HLA-B-restricted epitopes, the peptide stimulations were aimed at recently identified HLA-C-restricted CMV epitopes, whose presentation resists viral immunomodulation. Donor HLA type was relevant to the analysis, as public TCR beta signatures indicated carriage of CMV infection together with the matching HLA type.

CDR1 SGDLS and CDR2 YYNGEE were looked up in the germline V gene. A distance of 14 bases separates the germline ends of V and J, which lose 2 bases and 3 bases respectively. There are 15 amino acids in the CDR3, from cysteine to phenylalanine inclusive. Of the read, only the CDR3 DNA is kept; its 45 bases are in frame from base 1. Instrument used: Illumina HiSeq 1500. TCRdb took the public reads, trimmed them with fastp at Q25, ran MiXCR for clone calling and kept in-frame beta chains. Entries are consolidated by CDR3 protein sequence, retaining the most common genes and DNA. This sample comprises 830,000 or so distinct CDR3 sequences, 30% to 35% of them detected only once. The ten top clones hold 12% of the sample. The treatment or condition label for this specimen denotes: in vitro stimulation with specific CMV peptide epitopes to enrich CMV-specific T cells. General conclusions and limits of the study: The ex vivo response was dominated by HLA-C-restricted CMV-specific TCR beta clonotypes, which also provided the single most frequent clonotype in two of eight donors. In both this cohort and an independent cohort of a few hundred donors, the cumulative frequency of public TCR beta family members distinguished carriers of CMV infection plus the relevant HLA type.

On this clonotype: Which antigen it targets is not known. No much larger clone is present one base from it, and per-base qualities are unavailable.

The receptor chain draws on TRBV9 and TRBJ1-1; TRBD1 is possibly the D segment (5 matching bases). The source material was cultured CD8+ T cells from PBMCs, sampled from culture after CMV antigen stimulation. This clonotype was obtained from a human donor in good health (CMV status not recorded). Some clones in this sample may be carry-over from other donors' samples. The bases read TGTGCCAGCAGCGTCGGGGGAAGCGTGGACACTGAAGCTTTCTTT. Translated, it gives CASSVGGSVDTEAFF.